This T cell receptor (beta chain) was sequenced in a study of cytomegalovirus exposure and HLA in healthy donors. The germline V gene has CDR1 SGHNT and CDR2 YYREEE (reference sequence). CDR3 length equals 18 residues. The J segment lost 1 base and the V segment lost 3 bases, leaving 9 bases of the junction unmatched. The PCR had 60 Vbeta and 13 Jbeta primers. In the original processing: Per a later analysis, the number of unique TCR beta chains was about 78 million, of which some 10 million were shared. Produced via immunoSEQ multiplex PCR; TCRdb's table is partial and in-frame only. V and J calls and clone size follow that table, whereas D and trimming were derived from the DNA. The table for this sample gives 120,000 to 150,000 clones. Regarding this clone: Its antigen is not known.

Regarding the study as a whole: In a later analysis, 17,000 or so TCR beta sequences were associated with HLA alleles at 0.05 false discovery rate.

The V call is TRBV5-4, the J call TRBJ2-1; 11 positions match TRBD2. This TCR was sampled from a man aged 40-49 years in good health and CMV-seronegative. The specimen sequenced was PBMCs. CDR3 bases: TGTGCCAGCAGCTCGGAACCGGGACTAGCGGCTTCCTACAATGAGCAGTTCTTC. This encodes CASSSEPGLAASYNEQFF.